The rows below give T cell receptor beta chains drawn from one sample of a study of blood T cells in healthy people across ages. Each CDR3 protein is one row after TCRdb ran MiXCR on the 5' RACE reads. The sample records over a million distinct CDR3 sequences, roughly 59% being singletons. Sequencing used blood. The source is a man aged 18-30 years in good health. CDR3s include the opening cysteine and the closing phenylalanine or tryptophan. D genes are given only for firm matches. Where a row states a size, it is once, few, many or the class of an expanded clone; other rows omit it.

clone_size j_call d_call v_call cdr3_nt cdr3_aa
- TRBJ2-1 - TRBV7-9 TGTGCCAGCAGCTGGGGGAGCAATGAGCAGTTCTTC CASSWGSNEQFF
- TRBJ2-2 TRBD2 TRBV13 TGTGCCAGCAGCTTTGGACTAGCGGGGGGGCCGAACACCGGGGAGCTGTTTTTT CASSFGLAGGPNTGELFF
few TRBJ2-1 - TRBV12-5 TGTGCTAGTGGTACACAGGGCTACAATGAGCAGTTCTTC CASGTQGYNEQFF
- TRBJ2-7 TRBD2 TRBV7-6 TGTGCCAGCAGCCCTAGGGTAGCGGGAGGTCGTCGGTACGAGCAGTACTTC CASSPRVAGGRRYEQYF
- TRBJ2-1 - TRBV12-3/TRBV12-4 TGTGCCAGCACCCCGACAGCCTACAATGAGCAGTTCTTC CASTPTAYNEQFF
many TRBJ2-3 - TRBV20-1 TGCAGTGCCTCTAGCGATGTAGATACGCAGTATTTT CSASSDVDTQYF
- TRBJ2-5 - TRBV20-1 TGCAGTGCTAGAGATCTGGGCCTAACCATCCGAGGGATCCAAGAGACCCAGTACTTC CSARDLGLTIRGIQETQYF
- TRBJ2-7 - TRBV19 TGTGCCAGTAGTATCCCCGCGAGCAATGAGCAGTACTTC CASSIPASNEQYF
- TRBJ1-2 TRBD1 TRBV20-1 TGCAGTGCCGGGACAGCTAACTATGGCTACACCTTC CSAGTANYGYTF
- TRBJ1-2 - TRBV5-1 TGCGCCAGCAGCCTCGGGGGCGAGTACTATGGCTACACCTTC CASSLGGEYYGYTF
once TRBJ2-7 TRBD2 TRBV20-1 TGCAGTGCTAGAAATAGCGGGGGGGCCGATGAGCAGTACTTC CSARNSGGADEQYF
few TRBJ2-7 - TRBV5-1 TGCGCCAGCAGCTTGAAGGGCAGGGCCGACTCCTACGAGCAGTACTTC CASSLKGRADSYEQYF
- TRBJ2-7 - TRBV3-1 TGTGCCAGCAGCACCCGGGACGGAGCCTACGAGCAGTACTTC CASSTRDGAYEQYF
- TRBJ2-7 - TRBV28 TGTGCCAGCAGTTTATGGCCGGTGGGGCAGACGCCCTACGAGCAGTACTTC CASSLWPVGQTPYEQYF
few TRBJ2-5 TRBD2 TRBV5-1 TGCGCCAGCAGCACAGGACTAGCGACTCACCAAGAGACCCAGTACTTC CASSTGLATHQETQYF
- TRBJ2-1 TRBD2 TRBV4-3 TGCGCCAGCAGCCGGCGACGAGCGGGGCACAATGAGCAGTTCTTC CASSRRRAGHNEQFF
- TRBJ2-2 - TRBV5-1 TGCGCCAGCAGGGATCAGGGCACAAACACCGGGGAGCTGTTTTTT CASRDQGTNTGELFF
- TRBJ2-3 - TRBV20-1 TGCAGTGCTAGAGACCTCATACTAGGGAATACGCAGTATTTT CSARDLILGNTQYF
- TRBJ2-5 TRBD2 TRBV7-9 TGTGCCAGCGCCAGTCGGGGGGTTCAAGAGACCCAGTACTTC CASASRGVQETQYF
- TRBJ2-3 TRBD1 TRBV4-2 TGTGCCAGCAGCCAAGATCTCCAGGGGGCCGTCGGAGCAGATACGCAGTATTTT CASSQDLQGAVGADTQYF
- TRBJ2-3 - TRBV25-1 TGTGCCAGCAGTGATAGGCCCTCTAGCACAGATACGAAGTATTTT CASSDRPSSTDTKYF
- TRBJ2-3 TRBD2 TRBV7-2 TGTGCCAGCAGCTTAGCCCGGACTAGCGGGAGGGCAGATACGCAGTATTTT CASSLARTSGRADTQYF